This entry features one TCR beta chain sequence. The germline V and J ends were trimmed by 5 bases and 0 bases, with 11 bases remaining between them. Germline-derived CDR1 and CDR2 are SGHAT and FQDESV (reference sequence). The CDR3 extends over 14 amino acids. Sequenced by immunoSEQ multiplex PCR; TCRdb stores in-frame clones only, minus some. The table records approximately 400,000 clones, approximately 95% of them present only once. These data belong to a study of shared T cell receptors in the human thymus. The rearrangement uses TRBV11-1 and TRBJ2-7; no firm D call. Material for sequencing was thymocytes. This TCR was recovered from a human donor. The CDR3 here is CASSNAPASYEQYF. CDR3 nucleotide sequence: TGTGCCAGCAGCAATGCTCCAGCCTCCTACGAGCAGTACTTC.